This TCR beta chain came from a study of T-cell reconstitution after alpha-beta-depleted transplantation in children (TCRdb year 2016). Concerning the study at large: The study quantitatively tracked T-cell immune reconstitution after TCRalphabeta/CD19-depleted allogeneic hematopoietic cell transplantation in children using TCR repertoire profiling.

V is reduced by 0 bases and J by 3 bases, leaving a spacing of 9 bases between them. Taken from the germline V gene, the CDR1 and CDR2 loops are SGHDN and FVKESK. The CDR3, cysteine through phenylalanine, is 14 amino acids long. Left in the record is the CDR3 DNA by itself, 42 bases read in frame from the first base. This clonotype occurred a few times. No cognate antigen has been identified for it. Base qualities are not recorded, but no much larger clone differs from it by a single base. The library was obtained by PCR. Sequencer: Illumina HiSeq 2500. Molecular barcoding was employed in the preparation of TCR libraries, with unique molecular identifiers being used to normalize TCRbeta repertoire quantification. TCRdb ran its own pipeline on the public reads, namely fastp trimming at Q25 and MiXCR clone calling, and kept in-frame beta chains. Each CDR3 protein gets just one entry, which takes the most common genes and DNA from the rows behind it. The sample contains a few hundred thousand distinct CDR3 sequences, about 17% of them found a single time. Jointly, the top ten make up roughly 3.3% of the sample.

The receptor's source is a human donor who donated a stem cell graft to a child with acute lymphoblastic leukemia. The rearranged segments are TRBV14 and TRBJ2-7; the D gene is possibly TRBD2, with 5 bases matching. The material was PBMCs from the stem cell graft donor, obtained from the stem cell graft. The CDR3 protein: CASSQETGYYEQYF. The DNA sequence follows: TGTGCCAGCAGCCAAGAGACGGGATACTACGAGCAGTACTTC. This CDR3, with the reference TRBV14 and TRBJ2-7 proteins standing in past its ends, gives the full variable domain EAGVTQFPSHSVIEKGQTVTLRCDPISGHDNLYWYRRVMGKEIKFLLHFVKESKQDESGMPNNRFLAERTGGTYSTLKVQPAELEDSGVYFCASSQETGYYEQYFGPGTRLTVT.